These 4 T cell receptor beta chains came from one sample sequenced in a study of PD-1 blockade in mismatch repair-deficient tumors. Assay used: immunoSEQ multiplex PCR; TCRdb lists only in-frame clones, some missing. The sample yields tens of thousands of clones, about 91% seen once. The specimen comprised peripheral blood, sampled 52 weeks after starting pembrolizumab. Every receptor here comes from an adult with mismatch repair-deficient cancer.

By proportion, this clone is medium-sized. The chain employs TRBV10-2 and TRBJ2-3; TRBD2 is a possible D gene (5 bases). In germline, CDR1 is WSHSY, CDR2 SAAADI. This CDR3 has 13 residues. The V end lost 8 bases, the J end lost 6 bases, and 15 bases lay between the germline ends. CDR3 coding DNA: TGCGCCAGCGAGGGTCCCCCACAGGATACGCAGTATTTT. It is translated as CASEGPPQDTQYF.

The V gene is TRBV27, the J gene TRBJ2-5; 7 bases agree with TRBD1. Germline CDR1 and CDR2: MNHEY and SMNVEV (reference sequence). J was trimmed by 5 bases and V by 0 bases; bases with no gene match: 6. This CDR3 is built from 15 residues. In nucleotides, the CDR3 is TGTGCCAGCAGTTTATCGAAGGGGGCGAGGGAGACCCAGTACTTC. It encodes CASSLSKGARETQYF.

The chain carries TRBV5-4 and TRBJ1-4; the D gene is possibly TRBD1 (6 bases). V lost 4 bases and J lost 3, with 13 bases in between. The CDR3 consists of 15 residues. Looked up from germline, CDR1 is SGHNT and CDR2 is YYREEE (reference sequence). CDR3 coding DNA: TGTGCCAGCAGCCAGGGCGCAGGGGCTAATGAAAAACTGTTTTTT. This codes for CASSQGAGANEKLFF.

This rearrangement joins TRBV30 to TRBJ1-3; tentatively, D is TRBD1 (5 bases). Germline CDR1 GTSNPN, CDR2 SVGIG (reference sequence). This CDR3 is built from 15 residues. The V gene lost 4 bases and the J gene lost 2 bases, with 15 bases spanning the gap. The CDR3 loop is CAWNRPRVTGNTIYF. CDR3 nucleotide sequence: TGTGCCTGGAACCGTCCCAGGGTGACTGGAAACACCATATATTTT.